This TCR beta chain was sequenced for a study of radiotherapy plus CTLA-4 blockade in lung cancer. Study as a whole: In roughly 19% of patients, objective responses were seen; 25% to 40% had disease control.

Between the trimmed V and J ends, which lost 1 base and 9 bases, there was a span of 13 bases. The CDR3 is made up of 14 amino acids. Germline assignment: CDR1 LNHNV and CDR2 YYDKDF (reference sequence). Overall study findings and caveats: Radiotherapy was combined with ipilimumab, and tumor-derived TCR clones then expanded in blood. The best predictor of response was reported to be early blood T cell clone dynamics, with interferon-beta.

Data came from immunoSEQ multiplex PCR; TCRdb stores just in-frame clones and leaves some out. The sample lists approximately 98,000 clones; 82% were seen once. This clone has a single count. What it binds is unknown. Those patients who had chemo-refractory metastatic non-small-cell lung cancer were given focal radiation along with CTLA-4 blockade through ipilimumab. The sequences come from peripheral blood, collected from a patient treated with radiotherapy plus ipilimumab. The source of this sequence is a human donor with non-small cell lung cancer who had a partial response to radiotherapy plus ipilimumab. The J gene is TRBJ2-1, the V gene TRBV15, with D uncertain. CDR3 DNA sequence: TGTGCCACCAGCAGAGGTCGAGGATCGGGTGAGCAGTTCTTC. It yields the protein CATSRGRGSGEQFF.